One sample yielded the 19 T cell receptor beta chains listed below, sequenced in a study of cytomegalovirus exposure and HLA in healthy donors. In the PCR, 60 Vbeta and 13 Jbeta primers were used. Using immunoSEQ multiplex PCR, the repertoire was profiled, and TCRdb retains in-frame clones only, with some absent. The sample consists of over 30,000 clones, just over 85% of them appearing once. The specimen was PBMCs. Source of these receptors: a woman aged 35 to 49 in good health and CMV-seropositive.

This sequence joins TRBV11-3 and TRBJ2-2; maybe TRBD2 (5 bases). There are 15 residues in the CDR3. Germline lookup yields CDR1 SGHNT and CDR2 YENEEA. V was clipped by 1 base and J by 2 bases, with 8 bases between them. CDR3 DNA: TGTGCCAGCAGCTTAGCGGGGTCCAACACCGGGGAGCTGTTTTTT. Its translation: CASSLAGSNTGELFF.

J is TRBJ2-2 and V is TRBV7-6; D gene ambiguous. This CDR3 is 16 amino acids long. V was shortened by 0 bases and J by 0 bases, with 8 bases between the two germline ends. Per germline, CDR1 SGHVS and CDR2 FNYEAQ. CDR3 loop: CASSLAPLANTGELFF. CDR3 DNA sequence: TGTGCCAGCAGCTTAGCCCCGTTAGCGAACACCGGGGAGCTGTTTTTT.

A note on this clone: One end of the junction does not line up with germline, which may come from a read error. Other nucleotide sequences from this sample produce the same CDR3. V is TRBV2 and J is TRBJ1-5; D remains unclear. The CDR3 contains 14 residues. CDR1 SNHLY and CDR2 FYNNEI come from the germline V gene. The CDR3 DNA is TGTGCTAGCAGTTCAGACGCAGTTAGCCAGCCCCAGCATTTT. It codes for CASSSDAVSQPQHF. Full variable domain (outside the CDR3, taken from reference TRBV2 and TRBJ1-5): EPEVTQTPSHQVTQMGQEVILRCVPISNHLYFYWYRQILGQKVEFLVSFYNNEISEKSEIFDDQFSVERPDGSNFTLKIRSTKLEDSAMYFCASSSDAVSQPQHFGDGTRLSIL.

The genes are TRBV11-3 and TRBJ2-2; 10 bases are shared with TRBD1. V dropped 5 bases and J dropped 5; count of bases not matched to a gene: 5. From germline, CDR1 is SGHNT and CDR2 YENEEA. The CDR3 is 15 amino acids. The CDR3 region is CASSPGTGETGELFF. The CDR3 DNA follows: TGTGCCAGCAGCCCCGGGACAGGGGAAACCGGGGAGCTGTTTTTT.

This sequence joins TRBV6-5 and TRBJ2-3; D is ambiguous. Trimming left V 1 base short and J 2 bases short, with 10 bases between. In germline, CDR1 is MNHEY, CDR2 SVGAGI. The CDR3 length is 15 residues. The CDR3: CASSYLRQSTDTQYF. The CDR3 DNA reads as TGTGCCAGCAGTTACTTGCGGCAGTCCACAGATACGCAGTATTTT.

The J gene is TRBJ2-6, the V gene TRBV4-3, with 11 bases lining up with TRBD1. The CDR3 has 21 amino acids. Per the germline V gene, CDR1 is LGHNA and CDR2 is YSLEER. With 0 bases clipped from V and 0 bases from J, the junction kept 10 bases outside the gene matches. The DNA of the CDR3 is TGCGCCAGCAGCCAAGATAACCAGTTCGGGACAGGGGGCTCTGGGGCCAACGTCCTGACTTTC. Translated, it gives CASSQDNQFGTGGSGANVLTF.

The chain uses TRBV4-3 and TRBJ1-5, with D perhaps matching TRBD1 (5 bases). The germline gives CDR1 LGHNA, CDR2 YSLEER. V dropped 4 bases and J dropped 6 bases, with 16 bases sitting between them. The CDR3 length is 15 residues. The CDR3 loop is CASSPGGGVFQPQHF. The CDR3 bases are TGCGCCAGCAGCCCCGGGGGGGGTGTTTTTCAGCCCCAGCATTTT.

Only one count was recorded for this clone. The gene calls are TRBV10-3 and TRBJ2-6, with TRBD1 matching over 8 bases. CDR3 size: 16 residues. CDR1 and CDR2 from the germline V gene are ENHRY and SYGVKD. J gave up 2 bases and V 8 bases, and 8 bases lay outside the gene matches. In DNA form, the CDR3 reads TGTGCCATCTCACAGACAGGGGTCGCTGGGGCCAACGTCCTGACTTTC. Translation gives CAISQTGVAGANVLTF.

This clone was detected a few times. The V gene is TRBV4-3, the J gene TRBJ2-2, with 8 bases matching TRBD2. This CDR3 spans 17 amino acids. Per the germline V gene, CDR1 is LGHNA and CDR2 is YSLEER. Trimming removed 0 bases from V and 6 bases from J; junction bases left unmatched: 9. Here the CDR3 DNA reads TGCGCCAGCAGCCAAGAAGTCGAGCCGCGGGGGGCCGGGGAGCTGTTTTTT. This translates into CASSQEVEPRGAGELFF.

CDR3: CASSITGSVAPDTQYF. CDR3 nucleotide sequence: TGCGCCAGCAGCATAACAGGGAGTGTTGCTCCAGATACGCAGTATTTT. This sequence joins TRBV5-1 and TRBJ2-3; perhaps TRBD1 as D (6 bases). In germline, CDR1 is SGHRS, CDR2 YFSETQ. This CDR3 is built from 16 residues. The V gene lost 4 bases and the J gene lost 4 bases, with 19 bases spanning the gap.

This chain uses TRBV15 with TRBJ1-4; D unclear. This CDR3 contains 18 residues. Germline assignment: CDR1 LNHNV and CDR2 YYDKDF (reference sequence). Trimming pared 1 base from V and 8 bases from J, leaving 23 bases between. In nucleotides, the CDR3 is TGTGCCACCAGCAGAGCTCTTAGCCGGCCTGCCGGGAGAGAAAAACTGTTTTTT. Residues: CATSRALSRPAGREKLFF. The whole variable domain, remainder taken from reference TRBV15 and TRBJ1-4, is DAMVIQNPRYQVTQFGKPVTLSCSQTLNHNVMYWYQQKSSQAPKLLFHYYDKDFNNEADTPDNFQSRRPNTSFCFLDIRSPGLGDTAMYLCATSRALSRPAGREKLFFGSGTQLSVL.

The chain couples TRBV7-2 to TRBJ2-5, with D possibly being TRBD2 (6 bases). V lost 3 bases, J lost 2 bases, and 16 bases lay in between. The CDR3 has 16 residues. Germline assignment: CDR1 SGHTA and CDR2 FQGNSA. The CDR3 is CASSFSPTRFQETQYF. The CDR3 DNA is TGTGCCAGCAGCTTTTCCCCGACTAGATTTCAAGAGACCCAGTACTTC.

The V gene is TRBV5-1, the J gene TRBJ2-2; D uncertain. The V gene's germline CDR1 is SGHRS and CDR2 YFSETQ. This CDR3 is 14 amino acids long. Trimming left V 0 bases short and J 6 bases short, with 9 bases between. CDR3 coding DNA: TGCGCCAGCAGCTTGGATATGAAGCCCGGGGAGCTGTTTTTT. This codes for CASSLDMKPGELFF.

This sequence joins TRBV7-2 and TRBJ2-5, with TRBD2 matching 10 bases. Germline assignment: CDR1 SGHTA and CDR2 FQGNSA. The trim removed 4 bases at V and 2 bases at J, leaving 7 bases unmatched. This CDR3 is 16 amino acids long. CDR3 nucleotides: TGTGCCAGCAGCTCCCAGCGGGGGGGAGTTCAAGAGACCCAGTACTTC. Its translation: CASSSQRGGVQETQYF.

The chain carries TRBV7-8 and TRBJ2-2; D is perhaps TRBD1 (8 bases). The germline V gene has CDR1 SGHVS and CDR2 FQNEAQ. V lost 5 bases and J 8 bases, leaving 15 bases between the germline ends. CDR3 length: 14 amino acids. The CDR3 region has the DNA TGTGCCAGCAGCCGGGGGGACAGGTCTGGGGAGCTGTTTTTT. This encodes CASSRGDRSGELFF.

The rearrangement links TRBV5-4 to TRBJ2-5; D not resolved. The DNA end favors TRBJ2-7, so the J call may be wrong. The CDR3 extends over 14 amino acids. The germline gives CDR1 SGHNT, CDR2 YYREEE (reference sequence). The CDR3 sequence: CASSFQASRNEQYF. DNA for the CDR3: TGTGCCAGCAGCTTCCAAGCTAGTCGCAACGAGCAGTACTTC.

The chain uses TRBV5-1 and TRBJ2-1, with 9 bases aligning to TRBD2. CDR3 length: 15 residues. In germline, CDR1 is SGHRS, CDR2 YFSETQ. V trimming: 3 bases; J trimming: 7 bases; junction bases outside the gene matches: 8. Written as DNA, the CDR3 is TGCGCCAGCAGCTGGGGCGGGGGGGCGGTGAATGAGCAGTTCTTC. Protein: CASSWGGGAVNEQFF.

V and J are TRBV29-1 and TRBJ2-7, with 9 bases lining up with TRBD1. Per the germline V gene, CDR1 is SQVTM and CDR2 is ANQGSEA. Germline trimming cut 1 base from V and 2 bases from J; bases unmatched to any gene: 0. This CDR3 region has 13 residues. As DNA, the CDR3 is TGCAGCGTTGAAGGGACAGGGGCCTACGAGCAGTACTTC. Translating gives CSVEGTGAYEQYF.

The chain recombines TRBV6-6 with TRBJ1-6; D might be TRBD1 (5 bases). In germline, CDR1 is MNHNY, CDR2 SVGAGI (reference sequence). Trimming removed 0 bases at V and 13 bases at J, with 10 bases between. The CDR3 covers 13 residues. The CDR3 here is CASSYSKGFPLHF. The CDR3 region has the DNA TGTGCCAGCAGTTACTCGAAGGGGTTTCCCCTCCACTTT.